Sequencing of this T cell receptor beta chain was carried out in a study of cytomegalovirus exposure and HLA in healthy donors. Study as a whole: The same platform as the roughly 630 first-cohort repertoires was used for the 130 or so validation repertoires, a later analysis reported. Study-level findings and limits: For most TCR sequences rarity was the rule, although some public TCRs occurred in many donors. The study labeled more than 150 TCR beta chains cytomegalovirus-associated.

Clones were sequenced by immunoSEQ multiplex PCR, and TCRdb holds only the in-frame ones, with some missing. Seen here are approximately 160,000 clones, nearly 90% observed once, and the top ten hold 4.2%. As to this clone: Its antigen is not known.

The germline V gene has CDR1 MDHEN and CDR2 SYDVKM. The length of the CDR3 is 22 residues. With 5 bases clipped from V and 4 bases from J, the junction kept 27 bases outside the gene matches. The sample comprised PBMCs. The sequence was collected from a man aged 18 to 35 in good health and CMV-seropositive. V and J are TRBV28 and TRBJ2-1, with TRBD1 identical over 9 bases. Here the CDR3 reads CASSRGPRNTKQGADRYNEQFF. The CDR3 DNA reads TGTGCCAGCAGTCGAGGCCCCAGAAACACAAAACAGGGGGCGGACAGATACAATGAGCAGTTCTTC.